This is a list of T cell receptor beta chains from one sample in a study of human T cells and chemical hapten exposure. MiXCR was run by TCRdb on the RACE reads, yielding one entry per CDR3 protein. The sample shows some 42,000 distinct CDR3 sequences, 9.5% to 10% of them seen only once. The sequencing used whole blood, collected in connection with sensitization to the hapten diphenylcyclopropenone (DPC). All receptors come from a woman in her 30s with alopecia areata. Some clones in this sample may be carry-over from other donors' samples. Both conserved end residues are part of each CDR3. The order of the fields is V gene, CDR3 protein.

TRBV20-1 | CSARDGQVAGANVLTF
TRBV30 | CAWAGPTDTQYF
TRBV27 | CASSAGQLGDDEQYF
TRBV5-4 | CASSLYRGANTGELFF
TRBV24-1 | CATSVSSGGGETQYF
TRBV11-2 | CASSLVRGREQYF
TRBV29-1 | CSVRLTGIGEKLFF
TRBV12-3/TRBV12-4 | CASSRGTGGETQYF
TRBV3-1 | CASSQDHATGDHRTQNF
TRBV6-5 | CASRLSVGDEAFF
TRBV30 | CAWSVQGPLNTEAFF
TRBV24-1 | CATSKRFETQYF
TRBV27 | CASSPGTGAAENQPQHF
TRBV6-5 | CASSRAGAYNSPLHF
TRBV7-2 | CASSPGVAAPETQYF
TRBV11-2 | CASSLNRYEQYF
TRBV29-1 | CSVVLRGRPYEQYF
TRBV7-9 | CASSLGTSGGPTDTQYF
TRBV6-1 | CASSEKFNTEAFF
TRBV7-2 | CASSLNGPLGSEKLFF
TRBV5-5 | CASTLREGLLFYEQYF
TRBV20-1 | CSARRTSGGTDTQYF
TRBV2 | CASRWQGFGRETQYF
TRBV21-1 | CASSRKGGHSLSGANVLTF
TRBV12-3/TRBV12-4 | CASSFGQGANTEELFF
TRBV28 | CASSLPGGSAEQYF
TRBV7-2 | CASSLRVPAGSMGNYGYTF
TRBV5-1 | CASSLVLQNTGELFF
TRBV18 | CASSPSSGTYEQYF
TRBV28 | CASSLLGAGNSPLHF
TRBV29-1 | CSVMRGGGDTQYF
TRBV19 | CASSMRDSYEQYF
TRBV5-1 | CASSLVGSGADTQYF
TRBV15 | CATSRGRDTQYF
TRBV18 | CASSPSTSGGADTQYF